This T cell receptor (beta chain) was recorded in a study of CD8+CD57+ T cells in acquired aplastic anemia. Study-wide context: The average for DNA from sorted CD4+ and CD8+ cells was 3.2 ug.

After removal of 5 bases from V and 2 bases from J, the junction contained 6 bases not matched to a gene. This CDR3 has 14 amino acids. The V gene's germline CDR1 is LNHDA and CDR2 SQIVND (reference sequence). This clonotype was detected many times. Antigen: not known. Investigators profiled TCR beta VDJ and CDR3 from genomic DNA template. Using its own MiXCR run on the reads, TCRdb lists one record per CDR3 protein. The table records 100,000 to 130,000 distinct CDR3 sequences, approximately 48% of them present only once. The study, taken as a whole, reports: Sharing between patients and controls was observed for twenty-nine CD8+ CDR3 sequences.

The rearrangement links TRBV19 to TRBJ2-7, with 7 nucleotides matching TRBD1. This TCR derives from a human donor in good health, serving as a control. Sequencing was done on a sample of sorted CD4+, CD8+, or CD8+CD57+ T cells (not recorded which) from PBMCs. As DNA, the CDR3 is TGTGCCAGTAGTTCCCTGGACAGGACCTACGAGCAGTACTTC. Amino acid sequence: CASSSLDRTYEQYF.